This TCR beta chain originates from a study of radiation and T cells in renal cell carcinoma. Study results and caveats: Top tumor clonotypes rose in blood 2 weeks post-radiation, then contracted.

TCRdb's copy holds only in-frame clones and misses some; the assay was immunoSEQ multiplex PCR. The sample contains just over 95,000 clones, approximately 80% of which appear only once. In regard to this clone: Its specificity is unknown.

This CDR3 has 20 residues. CDR1 is SGHRS and CDR2 is YFSETQ in the germline V gene. V lost 3 bases and J lost 3; bases outside the gene matches: 14. Regarding time point: blood 4 weeks post-SBRT, at nephrectomy. Indicated treatment: 15 Gy SBRT to primary tumor, nephrectomy 4 weeks later. Nephrectomy followed 15 Gy stereotactic body radiation by 4 weeks. This chain connects TRBV5-1 to TRBJ2-3; TRBD2 agrees at 15 bases. The sequence came from a man in his sixties with renal cell carcinoma. The specimen comprised blood, sampled from a patient whose treatment included radiotherapy and nephrectomy. The CDR3 sequence: CASSSGLAGGPTGRTDTQYF. The CDR3 DNA reads TGCGCCAGCAGCTCGGGACTAGCGGGAGGACCCACGGGGAGGACAGATACGCAGTATTTT.